This is a list of T cell receptor beta chains from one sample in a study of prognosis after radiotherapy for stage I lung cancer. MiXCR, run by TCRdb on the multiplex PCR reads, gives a single entry per CDR3 protein. The sample has about 30,000 distinct CDR3 sequences, roughly 49% seen once. The specimen comprised PBMCs, sampled before or after stereotactic body radiation therapy (not recorded which). The source is a donor of 50 years or more with non-small cell lung cancer. Each CDR3 is given with its conserved first and last residue. The D gene is left open where the match is weak. Expanded clones are given a class, and other clones once, few, many or no size at all.

V	size	D	length	J	CDR3	DNA
TRBV12-3/TRBV12-4	medium-sized	-	15	TRBJ1-2	CASSSADRLIRGYTF	TGTGCCAGCAGTTCTGCCGACAGACTGATAAGGGGCTACACCTTC
TRBV4-1	-	-	15	TRBJ1-6	CASIQDLGLGSSLHF	TGCGCCAGCATCCAAGACTTGGGTCTGGGTTCATCCCTTCACTTT
TRBV9	many	TRBD1	15	TRBJ1-5	CASSVEGGSGQPQHF	TGTGCCAGCAGCGTAGAAGGGGGCAGCGGTCAGCCCCAGCATTTT
TRBV4-3	-	-	13	TRBJ1-2	CASSLRRGVVYTF	TGCGCCAGCAGCCTCCGTCGGGGGGTTGTCTACACCTTC
TRBV7-2	many	-	13	TRBJ2-1	CATVQVGGNEQFF	TGTGCCACCGTACAGGTCGGGGGCAATGAGCAGTTCTTC
TRBV5-6	few	-	13	TRBJ2-5	CASSVVGLETQYF	TGTGCCAGCAGCGTCGTAGGGTTGGAGACCCAGTACTTC
TRBV11-1	-	TRBD2	16	TRBJ2-3	CASSLRRGGGTDTQYF	TGTGCCAGTAGTCTTAGGCGGGGGGGCGGCACAGATACGCAGTATTTT
TRBV19	once	-	16	TRBJ1-3	CASSIGGTGFGNTIYF	TGTGCCAGTAGTATTGGTGGTACAGGGTTCGGAAACACCATATATTTT
TRBV7-8	-	TRBD1	14	TRBJ1-1	CSSSLGGQGLEAFF	TGTTCCAGCAGCTTAGGGGGACAGGGGCTTGAAGCTTTCTTT
TRBV6-2/TRBV6-3	-	-	16	TRBJ1-1	CASRKGLLGPNTEAFF	TGTGCCAGCAGGAAGGGGCTATTGGGTCCGAACACTGAAGCTTTCTTT
TRBV7-9	once	-	13	TRBJ2-3	CASSSKRADTQYF	TGTGCCAGCAGCTCCAAGCGGGCAGATACGCAGTATTTT
TRBV6-2/TRBV6-3	-	TRBD1	14	TRBJ2-7	CATQRVQGVYEQYF	TGTGCCACCCAAAGGGTGCAGGGGGTCTACGAGCAGTACTTC
TRBV9	many	-	14	TRBJ2-3	CASGRNRFTDTQYF	TGTGCCAGCGGACGAAACAGATTCACAGATACGCAGTATTTT
TRBV6-1	-	TRBD1	15	TRBJ2-1	CASSPIRDRFDEQFF	TGTGCCAGCAGCCCAATCCGGGACAGGTTCGATGAGCAGTTCTTC
TRBV7-9	many	TRBD1	15	TRBJ2-1	CASSLAGTDYNEQFF	TGTGCCAGCAGCTTAGCGGGGACAGATTACAATGAGCAGTTCTTC
TRBV7-2	medium-sized	-	14	TRBJ2-1	CASSLVGSNNEQFF	TGTGCCAGCAGCTTAGTAGGGAGCAACAATGAGCAGTTCTTC
TRBV7-2	-	TRBD1	18	TRBJ2-3	CASILDPGTGGSTDTQYF	TGTGCCAGCATCTTAGACCCGGGGACAGGGGGAAGCACAGATACGCAGTATTTT
TRBV18	many	-	13	TRBJ2-2	CASSPALGGELFF	TGTGCCAGCTCACCAGCGTTGGGCGGGGAGCTGTTTTTT
TRBV12-3/TRBV12-4	once	TRBD2	14	TRBJ2-3	CASSRSGNTDTQYF	TGTGCCAGCAGTCGTAGCGGGAACACAGATACGCAGTATTTT
TRBV28	-	-	17	TRBJ2-7	CASSLSTGTSSPGKQYF	TGTGCCAGCAGTTTATCTACCGGGACATCATCCCCAGGGAAGCAGTACTTC
TRBV6-1	many	-	13	TRBJ1-5	CASSRTPNQPQHF	TGTGCCAGCAGCCGGACACCCAATCAGCCCCAGCATTTT
TRBV4-3	many	-	15	TRBJ2-2	CASSHRGGNTGELFF	TGCGCCAGCAGCCACAGGGGCGGGAACACCGGGGAGCTGTTTTTT
TRBV20-1	many	TRBD1	13	TRBJ2-3	CSAPKQGIDTQYF	TGCAGTGCACCGAAACAGGGGATAGATACGCAGTATTTT
TRBV7-2	medium-sized	-	14	TRBJ2-7	CASSLGTFPYEQYF	TGTGCCAGCAGCCTCGGGACTTTTCCCTACGAGCAGTACTTC
TRBV6-2/TRBV6-3	many	-	15	TRBJ2-2	CASSYSEMNTGELFF	TGTGCCAGCAGTTACTCGGAGATGAACACCGGGGAGCTGTTTTTT
TRBV24-1	many	-	12	TRBJ2-1	CATSDLRNIEFF	TGTGCCACCAGTGATTTGAGGAACATTGAGTTCTTC
TRBV5-1	few	-	14	TRBJ1-2	CASSLSGQDYCYTF	TGCGCCAGCAGCTTGTCGGGGCAGGACTATTGTTACACCTTC
TRBV18	many	TRBD2	17	TRBJ2-1	CASSPVAGGRAGVEQFF	TGTGCCAGCTCACCAGTCGCCGGCGGGAGGGCCGGGGTTGAGCAGTTCTTC
TRBV12-3/TRBV12-4	many	-	16	TRBJ1-1	CASSPNRDFQVGEAFF	TGTGCCAGCAGTCCTAATCGGGACTTCCAAGTGGGGGAAGCTTTCTTT
TRBV7-9	-	-	12	TRBJ1-2	CASSPYSPVYTF	TGTGCCAGCAGCCCGTATTCGCCGGTCTACACCTTC
TRBV7-2	many	-	14	TRBJ2-7	CASSLQATGREQYF	TGTGCCAGCAGCTTGCAAGCGACAGGGAGGGAGCAGTACTTC
TRBV12-3/TRBV12-4	many	-	16	TRBJ1-5	CASSSQGTYSNQPQHF	TGTGCCAGCAGTTCCCAGGGCACCTATAGCAATCAGCCCCAGCATTTT
TRBV7-9	many	TRBD1	13	TRBJ1-1	CASSSDRAEGAFF	TGTGCCAGCAGCTCGGACAGGGCTGAGGGAGCTTTCTTT
TRBV7-3	-	TRBD2	13	TRBJ2-1	CASSTRTSGEQFF	TGTGCCAGCAGCACCCGGACTAGCGGTGAGCAGTTCTTC
TRBV20-1	-	TRBD2	14	TRBJ2-3	CSALWTSRTDTQYF	TGTAGTGCTTTGTGGACTAGTCGCACAGATACGCAGTATTTT
TRBV2	-	-	12	TRBJ2-3	CASRIFTDTQYF	TGTGCCAGCAGAATTTTTACAGATACGCAGTATTTT
TRBV7-2	-	-	15	TRBJ2-2	CASITCRGPEGELFF	TGTGCCAGCATCACCTGTCGTGGCCCGGAAGGGGAGCTGTTTTTT
TRBV5-1	-	TRBD1	14	TRBJ2-4	CASSRGQGINIQYF	TGCGCCAGCAGCCGCGGACAGGGTATAAACATTCAGTACTTC